This T cell receptor beta chain was found in a study of T cell changes during pregnancy in multiple sclerosis. Repertoires were generated with immunoSEQ multiplex PCR, while TCRdb's copy carries only in-frame clones and drops some. The data contain about 24,000 clones, 70% to 90% of them singletons. Germline CDR1 is MNHEY and CDR2 is SMNVEV (reference sequence). The CDR3 extends over 11 amino acids. Trimming cost V 5 bases and J 7 bases, with 9 bases left between them. The rearrangement links TRBV27 to TRBJ2-7; D might be TRBD1 (5 bases). The TCR originated in a female donor in good health, enrolled as a control in a pregnancy study. Source: CD4+ T cells from peripheral blood mononuclear cells, taken in the first trimester of pregnancy. CDR3 residues: CASSQGQEQYF. The CDR3, as DNA: TGTGCCAGCAGTCAAGGACAAGAGCAGTACTTC.